This TCR beta chain was documented in a study of blood T cell repertoires in COVID-19. Per the original data handling: Estimation of nucleated cell counts was performed using reference gene primer amplification. TCRdb keeps only in-frame clones here, not all; method: immunoSEQ multiplex PCR. From that table come the V and J calls and clone size; the DNA was used to work out D and trimming. The sample includes over 250,000 clones, about nine tenths of them seen just once. CDR3 length equals 11 residues. CDR1 is MDHEN, CDR2 SYDVKM, per germline. V dropped 10 bases and J dropped 5; count of bases not matched to a gene: 3.

The sequencing input was PBMCs or T cells enriched from blood (not recorded which). The sequence came from a woman in her sixties who had recovered from COVID-19. V is TRBV28 and J is TRBJ1-2; 8 nucleotides agree with TRBD1. The CDR3 loop is CATRTGYGYTF. For the CDR3, the DNA is TGTGCCACCCGGACAGGGTATGGCTACACCTTC.